The T cell receptor beta chain under discussion was sequenced for a study of spatial heterogeneity in lung cancer. The CDR3 is made up of 13 amino acids. V shed 2 bases and J shed 4 bases, with 10 bases lying between them. CDR1 and CDR2 from the germline V gene are SQVTM and ANQGSEA. This clonotype is medium-sized. TCRdb reprocessed the 5' RACE reads via MiXCR and lists one record per CDR3 protein. The table lists roughly 4,200 distinct CDR3 sequences, approximately 25% of them singletons. Described time point: blood at routine non-recurrence follow-up after resection. The clonotype was recovered from a male donor with early-stage non-small cell lung cancer. The chain couples TRBV29-1 to TRBJ2-3; no clear D. The sample was PBMCs, taken at follow-up. CDR3: CSVESIGADTQYF. The CDR3 DNA is TGCAGCGTTGAATCCATCGGTGCAGATACGCAGTATTTT.